The following is a T cell receptor beta chain sequence with its context. Antigen: not known. These data are taken from a study of cytomegalovirus exposure and HLA in healthy donors. Study context: There were 117 million unique TCR beta sequences, drawn from about 200 million T cells, in an earlier analysis.

This PCR relied on a set of 60 Vbeta primers and 13 Jbeta primers. The table came from immunoSEQ multiplex PCR; TCRdb's copy has only in-frame clones and leaves some out. The table has about 160,000 clones, over 75% seen once. Findings and caveats of the study: Across donors, most TCRs were seen rarely, yet some public ones were widespread. Sequencing likely caused a cluster of highly shared sequence variants.

J gave up 3 bases and V 8 bases, and 6 bases lay outside the gene matches. The germline CDR1 and CDR2 sequences are GTSNPN and SVGIG (reference sequence). CDR3 size: 13 residues. J is TRBJ1-3 and V is TRBV30, with 8 bases aligning to TRBD1. The sequenced sample consisted of PBMCs. The TCR sequence derives from a man aged 40-55 years in good health and CMV-seronegative. The CDR3 loop reads CAVQTGVGNTIYF. The CDR3 DNA reads TGTGCCGTACAGACAGGGGTTGGAAACACCATATATTTT.